These 27 T cell receptor beta chains came from one sample sequenced in a study of blood T cell repertoires in COVID-19. Clones were read by immunoSEQ multiplex PCR, and TCRdb kept only the in-frame ones, dropping some. The sample has about 69,000 clones; approximately 80% are singletons. Input material: peripheral blood. The source of these receptors is a man in his fifties with COVID-19, enrolled during active disease.

The CDR3 bases are TGTGCCAGCAGTTTAAATCTCCCTGAAGCTTTCTTT. Amino acid sequence: CASSLNLPEAFF. The rearrangement joins TRBV12-3 or TRBV12-4 to TRBJ1-1; D is unclear. Trimming took off 2 bases at V and 6 bases at J, with 7 bases between the two ends. CDR3 size: 12 residues.

This sequence joins TRBV9 and TRBJ2-2, with 10 nucleotides matching TRBD2. This CDR3 comprises 16 residues. J was trimmed by 3 bases and V by 4 bases; bases with no gene match: 6. CDR1 SGDLS and CDR2 YYNGEE come from the germline V gene. DNA for the CDR3: TGTGCCAGCAGCCTCAGACTAGCGGGTCACACCGGGGAGCTGTTTTTT. Protein product: CASSLRLAGHTGELFF.

The chain carries TRBV6-5 and TRBJ1-2, with D uncertain. This CDR3 region has 15 residues. The germline V gene has CDR1 MNHEY and CDR2 SVGAGI. The ends were cut back, 0 bases at V and 7 bases at J, with 15 bases in the middle. In DNA form, the CDR3 reads TGTGCCAGCAGTTACTCGACGGCGGGGATACCTGGCTACACCTTC. Residues: CASSYSTAGIPGYTF.

The chain has TRBV5-4 and TRBJ1-3; possible D gene TRBD1, 6 bases. V gave up 0 bases and J gave up 2 bases, with 18 bases separating them. CDR3 length equals 18 residues. Germline V gene lookup returns CDR1 SGHNT and CDR2 YYREEE (reference sequence). DNA for the CDR3: TGTGCCAGCAGCTTGGTGGGGACACCATCCGGGCCTGGAAACACCATATATTTT. Its protein is CASSLVGTPSGPGNTIYF. Supplemented by reference TRBV5-4 and TRBJ1-3, the full variable domain reads ETGVTQSPTHLIKTRGQQVTLRCSSQSGHNTVSWYQQALGQGPQFIFQYYREEENGRGNFPPRFSGLQFPNYSSELNVNALELDDSALYLCASSLVGTPSGPGNTIYFGEGSWLTVV.

A few counts support this clone. The genes are TRBV5-4 and TRBJ2-5; 12 bases fit TRBD2. Germline loops: CDR1 SGHNT, CDR2 YYREEE (reference sequence). The CDR3 extends over 18 amino acids. The J segment lost 2 bases and the V segment lost 0 bases, leaving 8 bases of the junction unmatched. The CDR3 nucleotides are TGTGCCAGCAGCTTGGGTGGAGGTCTAGCGGGGGGGCAAGAGACCCAGTACTTC. This encodes CASSLGGGLAGGQETQYF.

This sequence joins TRBV7-9 and TRBJ1-1; TRBD1 matches at 8 bases. From germline, CDR1 is SEHNR and CDR2 FQNEAQ (reference sequence). There are 13 residues in the CDR3. V shed 4 bases, J shed 11 bases, and the junction held 9 bases outside the gene matches. CDR3 sequence (DNA): TGTGCCAGCAGCTCCAGACAGGGGACGAGGGCTTTCTTT. This translates into CASSSRQGTRAFF.

This clone was picked up one time. The genes are TRBV6-4 and TRBJ2-3; 11 bases are a match to TRBD2. The CDR3 spans 16 residues. Germline V gene lookup returns CDR1 MRHNA and CDR2 SNTAGT. With V trimmed by 0 bases and J by 4 bases, 3 bases remained unmatched. The chain's CDR3 is CASSDSSGGAADTQYF. CDR3 nucleotides: TGTGCCAGCAGTGACTCTAGCGGGGGGGCCGCAGATACGCAGTATTTT.

The gene calls are TRBV19 and TRBJ2-7, with D perhaps matching TRBD2 (5 bases). Trimming cost V 5 bases and J 7 bases, with 18 bases left between them. The CDR3 is 14 amino acids. From germline, CDR1 is LNHDA and CDR2 SQIVND (reference sequence). The CDR3 is CASSLRTGSGEQYF. As DNA, the CDR3 is TGTGCCAGTAGTCTCCGAACGGGGTCTGGGGAGCAGTACTTC.

The rearrangement links TRBV7-9 to TRBJ2-7; 9 bases are a match to TRBD1. Germline CDR1 SEHNR, CDR2 FQNEAQ (reference sequence). This CDR3 has 15 residues. The J segment lost 1 base and the V segment lost 5 bases, leaving 6 bases of the junction unmatched. CDR3 loop: CASSPDRGLSYEQYF. The CDR3 nucleotides are TGTGCCAGCAGCCCGGACAGGGGTTTATCCTACGAGCAGTACTTC.

The gene calls are TRBV27 and TRBJ1-6; tentatively, D is TRBD1 (5 bases). Per germline, CDR1 MNHEY and CDR2 SMNVEV (reference sequence). CDR3 length: 14 residues. Trimming left V 6 bases short and J 9 bases short, with 15 bases between. CDR3 bases: TGTGCCAGCAGGCAGGGTCTTCGAAGTTCACCCCTCCACTTT. Encoded protein: CASRQGLRSSPLHF.

The chain combines TRBV29-1 with TRBJ2-7; TRBD1 matches at 11 bases. Germline V CDR1 and CDR2: SQVTM, ANQGSEA. The CDR3 runs to 14 residues. Germline trimming cut 8 bases from V and 0 bases from J; bases unmatched to any gene: 6. The DNA of the CDR3 is TGCAGCACCTCCGGGACAGGGGGCTCCTACGAGCAGTACTTC. Its translation is CSTSGTGGSYEQYF.

Only one count was recorded for this clone. V gene TRBV12-5 combines with J gene TRBJ2-1; possible D gene TRBD2, 6 bases. Germline V gives CDR1 LGHNT, CDR2 FRNRAP. The V gene lost 7 bases and the J gene lost 5 bases, with 21 bases spanning the gap. CDR3 size: 16 residues. This CDR3 is CASALGGTSKNNEQFF. In DNA, the CDR3 is TGTGCTAGTGCCCTAGGAGGGACTTCCAAAAACAATGAGCAGTTCTTC. Combining the CDR3 with reference TRBV12-5 and TRBJ2-1 gives the whole variable domain DARVTQTPRHKVTEMGQEVTMRCQPILGHNTVFWYRQTMMQGLELLAYFRNRAPLDDSGMPKDRFSAEMPDATLATLKIQPSEPRDSAVYFCASALGGTSKNNEQFFGPGTRLTVL.

The V and J genes are TRBV27 and TRBJ1-5, with D perhaps TRBD1 (5 bases). V was trimmed by 1 base and J by 2 bases, leaving 12 bases between them. The CDR3 has 16 amino acids. Germline assignment: CDR1 MNHEY and CDR2 SMNVEV (reference sequence). CDR3 in amino acids: CASSLLTGIGNQPQHF. CDR3 bases: TGTGCCAGCAGTTTATTAACAGGTATCGGCAATCAGCCCCAGCATTTT.

This clone was seen a single time. The chain couples TRBV3-1 (or the pseudogene TRBV3-2) to TRBJ1-5; perhaps TRBD1 as D (6 bases). Germline lookup yields CDR1 LGHDT and CDR2 YNNKEL (reference sequence). Trimming pared 8 bases from V and 4 bases from J, leaving 15 bases between. CDR3 length: 14 amino acids. The CDR3 loop is CASCPGQPNQPQHF. CDR3 sequence (DNA): TGTGCCAGCTGCCCCGGACAGCCAAATCAGCCCCAGCATTTT.

The rearrangement links TRBV4-1 to TRBJ1-6, with D perhaps matching TRBD1 (6 bases). V was trimmed by 7 bases and J by 7 bases, leaving 14 bases between them. CDR3 length: 14 residues. Germline CDR1 MGHRA, CDR2 YSYEKL. CDR3 sequence reads: CASTPPGQNSPLHF. The CDR3 DNA reads TGCGCCAGCACCCCACCGGGACAAAATTCACCCCTCCACTTT.

CDR3 in amino acids: CAWSAQWGSHGYTF. Written as DNA, the CDR3 is TGTGCCTGGAGTGCCCAGTGGGGCAGTCATGGCTACACCTTC. The chain employs TRBV30 and TRBJ1-2; TRBD1 is a possible D gene (5 bases). V was clipped by 1 base and J by 6 bases, with 15 bases between them. CDR1 is GTSNPN, CDR2 SVGIG, per germline (reference sequence). The CDR3 contains 14 residues.

The chain links TRBV7-2 to TRBJ1-5, with a weak D call TRBD1 (5 bases). The CDR3 totals 13 residues. Trimming removed 5 bases from V and 5 bases from J, with 10 bases in between. In germline, CDR1 is SGHTA, CDR2 FQGNSA. In DNA form, the CDR3 reads TGTGCCAGCAGCCCTCAGGGTGATCAGCCCCAGCATTTT. This encodes CASSPQGDQPQHF.

The CDR3 spells CASRGQYEQYF. CDR3 coding DNA: TGTGCCAGCAGAGGACAGTACGAGCAGTACTTC. V gene TRBV6-5 combines with J gene TRBJ2-7; a weak D match, TRBD1 (6 bases). Per the germline V gene, CDR1 is MNHEY and CDR2 is SVGAGI. V was shortened by 6 bases and J by 4 bases, with 7 bases between the two germline ends. The CDR3 has 11 amino acids.

In this sample, this clone turned up once. V and J are TRBV15 and TRBJ1-1; 8 bases are a match to TRBD1. V gave up 2 bases and J gave up 1 base; unmatched junction bases: 12. CDR3 size: 18 residues. Germline V gives CDR1 LNHNV, CDR2 YYDKDF (reference sequence). DNA for the CDR3: TGTGCCACCAGCAGACCTCGACCCGACAGGGGCGGGAACACTGAAGCTTTCTTT. Amino acids: CATSRPRPDRGGNTEAFF.

The chain combines TRBV6-1 with TRBJ2-7; D call uncertain. The CDR3 length is 12 residues. Trimming stripped 2 bases from V and 6 bases from J, with 8 bases between. Looked up from germline, CDR1 is MNHNS and CDR2 is SASEGT. This CDR3 is CASSERVAEQYF. Written as DNA, the CDR3 is TGTGCCAGCAGTGAACGGGTTGCCGAGCAGTACTTC.

In this sample, this clone turned up a few times. This rearrangement joins TRBV15 to TRBJ2-1; the match to TRBD2 covers 9 bases. There are 16 residues in the CDR3. The V segment lost 0 bases and the J segment 7 bases; nucleotides outside the gene matches: 7. Germline CDR1 is LNHNV and CDR2 is YYDKDF (reference sequence). The CDR3 nucleotides are TGTGCCACCAGCAGAGAGAGGAGCGGGGGGTGGAATGAGCAGTTCTTC. It encodes CATSRERSGGWNEQFF.

V gene TRBV16 combines with J gene TRBJ1-1; D possibly corresponds to TRBD1 (5 bases). The germline CDR1 and CDR2 sequences are KGHSY and FQNENV. V gave up 2 bases and J gave up 4 bases, with 11 bases separating them. The CDR3 length is 14 residues. In DNA, the CDR3 is TGTGCCAGCAGCCAAGTATTGGGGGGCACTGAAGCTTTCTTT. It codes for CASSQVLGGTEAFF. Together with reference TRBV16 and TRBJ1-1, the CDR3 gives the full variable domain: GEEVAQTPKHLVRGEGQKAKLYCAPIKGHSYVFWYQQVLKNEFKFLISFQNENVFDETGMPKERFSAKCLPNSPCSLEIQATKLEDSAVYFCASSQVLGGTEAFFGQGTRLTVV.

This clone was detected only once. J is TRBJ1-5 and V is TRBV12-5, with 7 bases identical to TRBD1. Germline assignment: CDR1 LGHNT and CDR2 FRNRAP. After removal of 5 bases from V and 4 bases from J, the junction contained 8 bases not matched to a gene. This CDR3 comprises 15 residues. CDR3 loop: CASGTDRAANQPQHF. As DNA, the CDR3 is TGTGCTAGTGGTACCGACAGGGCCGCGAATCAGCCCCAGCATTTT.

This chain joins TRBV6-5 and TRBJ1-2; 11 bases map to TRBD1. The V gene end was trimmed by 6 bases and the J gene end by 6 bases; junction bases not matched to a gene: 3. This CDR3 comprises 13 residues. CDR1 and CDR2 from the germline V gene are MNHEY and SVGAGI. CDR3 nucleotide sequence: TGTGCCAGCAGCCCGGGACAGGGGGATGGCTACACCTTC. Amino acids: CASSPGQGDGYTF.

This chain connects TRBV19 to TRBJ2-7; 7 bases match TRBD1. Trimming took 0 bases from V and 1 from J; bases not matched to a gene: 3. The CDR3 runs to 15 residues. The V gene's germline CDR1 is LNHDA and CDR2 SQIVND (reference sequence). The CDR3 DNA follows: TGTGCCAGTAGTATAGAAGGGGGCCCATCCTACGAGCAGTACTTC. Its translation: CASSIEGGPSYEQYF.

A single count supports this clone. The rearrangement links TRBV21-1 to TRBJ1-1; the table gives TRBD1 as D, unverified against the DNA. TRBV21-1 constitutes a pseudogene. This CDR3 contains 15 residues. The CDR3 region is CAPPGDRGTNTEAFF. In nucleotides, the CDR3 is TGTGCCCCCCCGGGGGACAGGGGGACGAACACTGAAGCTTTCTTT.

The V gene is TRBV12-3 or TRBV12-4, the J gene TRBJ2-5; possibly TRBD1 for D (6 bases). The length of the CDR3 is 13 residues. Deletions cut 3 bases from V and 3 bases from J, with 8 bases between. The CDR3 loop reads CASSFNREETQYF. CDR3 DNA sequence: TGTGCCAGCAGTTTCAACAGGGAAGAGACCCAGTACTTC.